This T cell receptor (beta chain) was captured by sequencing in a study of tumor-infiltrating lymphocytes in primary liver carcinoma. A constant-region primer primed TCR beta cDNA synthesis from roughly 510 ng of total RNA. Three nested multiplex PCR rounds of slightly modified ARM-PCR generated TCR beta libraries. TRBV1-TRBV30 forward and Cbeta reverse primers drove the first two roughly 10-cycle rounds. TCRdb reprocessed the multiplex PCR reads via MiXCR and lists one record per CDR3 protein. The sample includes about 54,000 distinct CDR3 sequences, 70% to 75% seen only once; the top ten take around 23%. Extraction of RNA together with DNA used about 20-34 mg of unsorted bulk tissue. About this clonotype: A much larger clone lies one base from this, so it may be a read error. The missing conserved phenylalanine or tryptophan at the end of this CDR3 makes a read error likely.

V lost 6 bases to trimming and J lost 5 bases, with 16 bases between them. This CDR3 is 14 amino acids long. Germline V gene lookup returns CDR1 MNHNY and CDR2 SVGAGI (reference sequence). Sequencing input: liver tumor tissue from sampling region 2. Documented subset: tumor region T2, inferior pole. The rearrangement joins TRBV6-6 to TRBJ2-5; D perhaps matches TRBD2 (6 bases). This TCR was recovered from a middle-aged man with primary liver carcinoma and hepatitis B virus infection. The CDR3 nucleotides are TGTGCCAGCAGGGGAGGAGGGCCGGGGGAGACCCAGTACCTC. It encodes CASRGGGPGETQYL.